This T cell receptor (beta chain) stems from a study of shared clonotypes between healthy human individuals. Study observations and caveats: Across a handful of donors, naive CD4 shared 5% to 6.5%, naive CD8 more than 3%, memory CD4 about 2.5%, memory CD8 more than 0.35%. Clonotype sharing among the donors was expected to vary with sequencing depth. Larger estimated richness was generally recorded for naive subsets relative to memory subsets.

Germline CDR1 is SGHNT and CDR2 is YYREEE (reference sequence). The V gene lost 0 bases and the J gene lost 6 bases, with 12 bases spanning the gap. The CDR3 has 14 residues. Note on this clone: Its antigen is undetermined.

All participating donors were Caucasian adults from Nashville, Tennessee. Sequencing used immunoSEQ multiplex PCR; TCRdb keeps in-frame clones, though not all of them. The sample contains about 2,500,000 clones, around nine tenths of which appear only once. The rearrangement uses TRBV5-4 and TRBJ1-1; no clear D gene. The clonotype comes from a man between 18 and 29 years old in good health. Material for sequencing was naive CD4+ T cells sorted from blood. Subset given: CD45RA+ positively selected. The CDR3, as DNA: TGTGCCAGCAGCTTGGCCTTGGAGAGGTCTGAAGCTTTCTTT. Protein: CASSLALERSEAFF.